This entry lists 8 T cell receptor beta chains sequenced from one sample in a study of sequential checkpoint blockade in melanoma. Sequenced by immunoSEQ multiplex PCR; TCRdb stores in-frame clones only, minus some. The profile shows approximately 2,700 clones, roughly a fifth of them singletons. Noted treatment: randomized to nivolumab then ipilimumab (arm A) or the reverse (arm B). Sequences were derived from tumor tissue (inferred from file names), sampled from a patient given nivolumab and ipilimumab in sequence. All receptors come from a human donor with melanoma.

In its sample, this clone was seen a few times. This rearrangement joins TRBV19 to TRBJ1-6; D gene unclear. The V gene lost 6 bases and the J gene lost 4 bases, with 7 bases spanning the gap. From germline, CDR1 is LNHDA and CDR2 SQIVND (reference sequence). This CDR3 has 13 residues. In DNA, the CDR3 is TGTGCCAGTAGCAAGGTGTATAATTCACCCCTCCACTTT. Translated, it gives CASSKVYNSPLHF.

Only one count was recorded for this clone. V and J are TRBV19 and TRBJ2-1; 7 positions match TRBD2. The junction had 10 bases not matched to a gene; V was cut back by 7 bases and J by 4 bases. Germline loops: CDR1 LNHDA, CDR2 SQIVND (reference sequence). This CDR3 contains 15 residues. The CDR3 region has the DNA TGTGCCAGTATAGGGTCGGGGGGTCAATACAATGAGCAGTTCTTC. Translated, it gives CASIGSGGQYNEQFF.

As DNA, the CDR3 is TGCGCCAGCAGTGAGTCGAGGGGGCCAGAGACTAGCGCGTCCCAAGAGACCCAGTACTTC. Translation: CASSESRGPETSASQETQYF. The chain employs TRBV10-2 and TRBJ2-5; possibly TRBD2 for D (8 bases). The CDR3 is 20 residues long. Germline V gives CDR1 WSHSY, CDR2 SAAADI. V was shortened by 0 bases and J by 1 base, with 24 bases between the two germline ends.

This clone was seen more than once but under ten times. The V call is TRBV5-1, the J call TRBJ1-3, with TRBD1 as a possible D gene (5 bases). V was shortened by 4 bases and J by 2 bases, with 13 bases between the two germline ends. From germline, CDR1 is SGHRS and CDR2 YFSETQ. CDR3 size: 15 residues. The CDR3 DNA reads TGCGCCAGCAGCGCTGTTTGGGGCCCTGGAAACACCATATATTTT. Protein: CASSAVWGPGNTIYF.

This chain's CDR3 is CASSQVSTGDYGYTF. As DNA, the CDR3 is TGTGCCAGCAGCCAAGTATCGACAGGGGATTATGGCTACACCTTC. The chain links TRBV14 to TRBJ1-2; 8 nucleotides match TRBD1. CDR3 size: 15 residues. Per the germline V gene, CDR1 is SGHDN and CDR2 is FVKESK. V trimming: 1 base; J trimming: 5 bases; junction bases outside the gene matches: 6. The full variable domain, its missing parts supplied by reference TRBV14 and TRBJ1-2, is EAGVTQFPSHSVIEKGQTVTLRCDPISGHDNLYWYRRVMGKEIKFLLHFVKESKQDESGMPNNRFLAERTGGTYSTLKVQPAELEDSGVYFCASSQVSTGDYGYTFGSGTRLTVV.

V is TRBV5-1 and J is TRBJ1-1; 7 nucleotides agree with TRBD1. Trimming cost V 5 bases and J 2 bases; bases outside gene matches: 9. Germline V gives CDR1 SGHRS, CDR2 YFSETQ. This CDR3 has 15 amino acids. This chain's CDR3 is CASSWDSWINTEAFF. The CDR3 DNA follows: TGCGCCAGCAGTTGGGACAGTTGGATAAACACTGAAGCTTTCTTT.

The rearrangement joins TRBV11-3 to TRBJ2-2; the match to TRBD2 covers 7 bases. CDR3 length equals 16 residues. Trimming at V came to 4 bases and at J to 6 bases, leaving 11 bases not matched to a gene. Germline-derived CDR1 and CDR2 are SGHNT and YENEEA. CDR3 in DNA: TGTGCCAGCAGCTCACACGGGACTACGCTTCCCGGGGAGCTGTTTTTT. Translation: CASSSHGTTLPGELFF.

The chain couples TRBV14 to TRBJ2-7; D is undetermined. The germline V gene has CDR1 SGHDN and CDR2 FVKESK. The CDR3 extends over 15 amino acids. Trimming shortened V by 2 bases and J by 2 bases, and 13 bases separated the two germline ends. CDR3 DNA sequence: TGTGCCAGCAGCCAAATGAATGCAGCGACCTACGAGCAGTACTTC. This gives the protein CASSQMNAATYEQYF.